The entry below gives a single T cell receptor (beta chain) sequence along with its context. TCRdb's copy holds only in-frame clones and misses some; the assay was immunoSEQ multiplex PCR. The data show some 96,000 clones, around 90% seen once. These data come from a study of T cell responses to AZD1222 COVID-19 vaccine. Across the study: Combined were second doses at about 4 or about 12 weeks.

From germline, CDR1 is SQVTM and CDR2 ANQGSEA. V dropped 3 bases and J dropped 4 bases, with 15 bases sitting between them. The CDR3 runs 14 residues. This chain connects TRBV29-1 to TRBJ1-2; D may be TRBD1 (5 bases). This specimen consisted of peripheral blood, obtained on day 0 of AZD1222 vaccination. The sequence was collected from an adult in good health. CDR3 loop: CSVEEEGMGYGYTF. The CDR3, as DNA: TGCAGCGTTGAGGAGGAGGGGATGGGCTATGGCTACACCTTC.